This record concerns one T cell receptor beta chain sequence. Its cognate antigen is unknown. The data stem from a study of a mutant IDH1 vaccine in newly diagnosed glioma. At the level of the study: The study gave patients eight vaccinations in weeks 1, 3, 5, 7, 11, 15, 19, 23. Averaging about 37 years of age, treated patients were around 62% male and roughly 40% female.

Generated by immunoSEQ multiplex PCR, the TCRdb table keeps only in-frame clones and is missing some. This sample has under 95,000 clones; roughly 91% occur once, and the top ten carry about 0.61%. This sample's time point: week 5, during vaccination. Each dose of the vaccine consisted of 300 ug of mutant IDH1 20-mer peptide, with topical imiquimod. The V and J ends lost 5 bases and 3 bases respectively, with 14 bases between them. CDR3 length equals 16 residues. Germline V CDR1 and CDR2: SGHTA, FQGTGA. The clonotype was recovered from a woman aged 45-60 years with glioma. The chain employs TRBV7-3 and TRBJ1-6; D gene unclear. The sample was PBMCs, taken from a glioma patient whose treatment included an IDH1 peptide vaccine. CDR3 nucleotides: TGTGCCAGCAGCGAAAGGAAGGGTGGCTATAATTCACCCCTCCACTTT. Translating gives CASSERKGGYNSPLHF.